The rows below give T cell receptor beta chains drawn from one sample of a study of T cells in localized non-small cell lung cancer. Produced via immunoSEQ multiplex PCR; TCRdb's table is partial and in-frame only. The sample has tens of thousands of clones, roughly nine tenths seen once. This sample comprised peripheral blood, obtained before any cancer treatment. The receptors shown here come from a female donor over 55 with stage I lung adenocarcinoma. Both conserved end residues are part of each CDR3. The D gene is left open where the match is weak. Some rows have no size entry. The others give once, few or many, or a class for an expanded clone.

TGTGCCAGCTCACCGTCGAATGAAAAACTGTTTTTT	CASSPSNEKLFF	12	-	TRBV18	TRBJ1-4	-
TGTGCCAGCTCACCACCGGACAGGCAAGAGACCCAGTACTTC	CASSPPDRQETQYF	14	-	TRBV18	TRBJ2-5	TRBD1
TGTGCCAGCAGCTCAATGGGGCAATACGGAGCCGGGGCCAAAAACATTCAGTACTTC	CASSSMGQYGAGAKNIQYF	19	-	TRBV7-2	TRBJ2-4	-
TGTGCCAGCTCACTGGGACTAGAGGCGAATGAGCAGTTCTTC	CASSLGLEANEQFF	14	once	TRBV18	TRBJ2-1	TRBD2
TGCGCCAGCAGCTTGGGCGCTAGCGGGAGGGCAGATACGCAGTATTTT	CASSLGASGRADTQYF	16	-	TRBV5-1	TRBJ2-3	TRBD2
TGTGCCAGCATACTCGGGACAGGGGATAGCTCCTACGAGCAGTACTTC	CASILGTGDSSYEQYF	16	-	TRBV27	TRBJ2-7	TRBD1
TGTGCCAGCAGCGTGGACACGCAGGGCTACGAGCAGTACTTC	CASSVDTQGYEQYF	14	-	TRBV6-5	TRBJ2-7	-
TGTGCCAGCAGTTACGGGACTAGCGGGAGCACCGAGCAGTACTTC	CASSYGTSGSTEQYF	15	-	TRBV6-5	TRBJ2-7	TRBD2
TGCGCCAGCAGCTTGGCTCAGGGGGATGGCTACACCTTC	CASSLAQGDGYTF	13	-	TRBV5-1	TRBJ1-2	TRBD1
TGTGCCAGCAGCCCTCGGACAGGGCTTAACACCGGGGAGCTGTTTTTT	CASSPRTGLNTGELFF	16	-	TRBV7-6	TRBJ2-2	TRBD1
TGTGCCAGCAGGGCCCGGGACAGGGCCACTTACGAGCAGTACTTC	CASRARDRATYEQYF	15	once	TRBV28	TRBJ2-7	TRBD1
TGTGCCAGCAGCCCGACAGTCTTGAACACTGAAGCTTTCTTT	CASSPTVLNTEAFF	14	-	TRBV7-9	TRBJ1-1	-
TGTGCCAGCAGCTTGTTTAGCGGGAGTTCGTCAGATACGCAGTATTTT	CASSLFSGSSSDTQYF	16	few	TRBV5-4	TRBJ2-3	TRBD2
TGTGCCAGCAGCTTACGGCCCGGGACAGCGATATTAGATACGCAGTATTTT	CASSLRPGTAILDTQYF	17	-	TRBV7-3	TRBJ2-3	TRBD1
TGTGCCATCAGTGAGCTTAATTACAATGAGCAGTTCTTC	CAISELNYNEQFF	13	-	TRBV10-3	TRBJ2-1	-
TGCGCCAGCAGCCTCAGCGGGGGCGGGACGAACACCGGGGAGCTGTTTTTT	CASSLSGGGTNTGELFF	17	once	TRBV4-3	TRBJ2-2	TRBD2
TGTGCCAGCACCCAGCCAGGGGGGAACACCGGGGAGCTGTTTTTT	CASTQPGGNTGELFF	15	-	TRBV6-1	TRBJ2-2	TRBD1
TGTGCCAGCAGCTTAGAGGAGGGTTTGCTGCCTCATTACGAGCAGTACTTC	CASSLEEGLLPHYEQYF	17	-	TRBV7-8	TRBJ2-7	-
TGTGCCAGCAGCAAGGACAGGGGATATCAAGAGACCCAGTACTTC	CASSKDRGYQETQYF	15	-	TRBV5-4	TRBJ2-5	TRBD1
TGCGCCAGCAGCCAAGTTACCCCGGGACAGGGGAGAAGTACTGAAGCTTTCTTT	CASSQVTPGQGRSTEAFF	18	-	TRBV4-3	TRBJ1-1	TRBD1
TGTGCCAGCTCAACTAGTCCGGTAGGTAGACTAGCGGGACCTAAGGCAGATACGCAGTATTTT	CASSTSPVGRLAGPKADTQYF	21	once	TRBV18	TRBJ2-3	TRBD2
TGTGCCAGCAGCTTCGTAGAACGCCCCCTCTATGGCTACACCTTC	CASSFVERPLYGYTF	15	-	TRBV7-2	TRBJ1-2	-
TGTGCCAGCAGCTTCACAGTGAACACTGAAGCTTTCTTT	CASSFTVNTEAFF	13	-	TRBV7-9	TRBJ1-1	-
TGTGCCAGCTCACCACCGGGGACTAGTGATGAGCAGTTCTTC	CASSPPGTSDEQFF	14	-	TRBV18	TRBJ2-1	TRBD2
TGTGCCACCAGCAGAGATTCTAGTTCCCAAGAGACCCAGTACTTC	CATSRDSSSQETQYF	15	-	TRBV15	TRBJ2-5	-
TGCGCCAGCAGCCACGCAGGGAGAGACACTGAAGCTTTCTTT	CASSHAGRDTEAFF	14	-	TRBV4-3	TRBJ1-1	-
TGTGCCAGCAGTTTATCGGGGGACAGGGTGGCCGAGCAGTACTTC	CASSLSGDRVAEQYF	15	-	TRBV28	TRBJ2-7	TRBD1
TGTGCCAGTAGTATGATTGGGACAGCTAATGAAAAACTGTTTTTT	CASSMIGTANEKLFF	15	few	TRBV19	TRBJ1-4	TRBD1
TGTGCCAGTTCGGGCCCTGCTAATGAAAAACTGTTTTTT	CASSGPANEKLFF	13	-	TRBV19	TRBJ1-4	-
TGTGCCAGCAGTTTAAAGGCTCGACAGGGGGCCGGGGAGACCCAGTACTTC	CASSLKARQGAGETQYF	17	-	TRBV27	TRBJ2-5	TRBD1
TGTGCCAGCAGCTTAAGGCTGACTGTATCTGACGAGCAGTACTTC	CASSLRLTVSDEQYF	15	-	TRBV7-2	TRBJ2-7	-
TGTGCCAGCAGCTGGGGGAGGGTTGACTACGAGCAGTACTTC	CASSWGRVDYEQYF	14	-	TRBV11-2	TRBJ2-7	TRBD2
TGTGCCGCCCTCTACGAGCAGTACTTC	CAALYEQYF	9	once	TRBV6-4	TRBJ2-7	-
TGTGCCAGCAGTGACTCGAGCAGCTTTAACACCGGGGAGCTGTTTTTT	CASSDSSSFNTGELFF	16	-	TRBV6-4	TRBJ2-2	-
TGTGCCAGCAGTGCCGGTACGTCCGCCTTCCACGAGCAGTACTTC	CASSAGTSAFHEQYF	15	-	TRBV6-1	TRBJ2-7	-
TGTGCCTGGAGTGTACAATTAGGTACTCTCACCGGGGAGCTGTTTTTT	CAWSVQLGTLTGELFF	16	-	TRBV30	TRBJ2-2	-
TGTGCCACTTTGACAGGGAGTCAGCCCCAGCATTTT	CATLTGSQPQHF	12	-	TRBV28	TRBJ1-5	TRBD1
TGTGCCAGCAGCCTCCCGGGGAGGGCAGGGACCCAGTACTTC	CASSLPGRAGTQYF	14	-	TRBV7-6	TRBJ2-5	TRBD2
TGTGCCAGCAGGGGTGGGGGACATCAGCCCCAGCATTTT	CASRGGGHQPQHF	13	-	TRBV28	TRBJ1-5	-
TGTGCCAGCAGGGAACAGGGAGATCAGCCCCAGCATTTT	CASREQGDQPQHF	13	-	TRBV2	TRBJ1-5	-
TGTGCCAGTAGTTTTTGGGGAACTAATGAAAAACTGTTTTTT	CASSFWGTNEKLFF	14	-	TRBV19	TRBJ1-4	-
TGTGCCAGCAGGCTCTTCACACTAGCGGCAACCTACAATGAGCAGTTCTTC	CASRLFTLAATYNEQFF	17	-	TRBV7-8	TRBJ2-1	TRBD2
TGTGCCAGCAAACAGGGGCCCGGCTACACCTTC	CASKQGPGYTF	11	-	TRBV6-1	TRBJ1-2	TRBD1
TGTGCCAGCAGCTTCTCAGGGGCTTCTGATACGCAGTATTTT	CASSFSGASDTQYF	14	once	TRBV7-2	TRBJ2-3	-
TGCGCCAGCAGCTCGGACGACGGGGTGCGGATGAACACTGAAGCTTTCTTT	CASSSDDGVRMNTEAFF	17	-	TRBV5-1	TRBJ1-1	-
TGTGCCTGGACGCCCGGGGGGGGACCAGAGACCCAGTACTTC	CAWTPGGGPETQYF	14	-	TRBV30	TRBJ2-5	TRBD2
TGTGCCAGCTCACCCGTCGTGGGACAAGAGACCCAGTACTTC	CASSPVVGQETQYF	14	-	TRBV18	TRBJ2-5	-
TGTGCCTGGCGCGACCAAGGGAATGAGCAGTTCTTC	CAWRDQGNEQFF	12	once	TRBV30	TRBJ2-1	-